A single sample gave rise to the 7 T cell receptor beta chains below, sequenced in a study of blood T cells in healthy people across ages. Together with a sample-barcoded 5' primer, a J-beta primer mix was included in a second PCR lasting roughly 6 to 12 cycles. Each CDR3 protein is one row after TCRdb ran MiXCR on the 5' RACE reads. The data show roughly 730,000 distinct CDR3 sequences, roughly 50% seen once. Specimen: blood. These receptors originate from a man between 35 and 55 years old in good health.

This clonotype was seen only a few times. The chain carries TRBV15 and TRBJ2-7; no clear D gene. CDR3 length: 14 amino acids. V lost 0 bases to trimming and J lost 4 bases, with 10 bases between them. CDR1 is LNHNV, CDR2 YYDKDF, per germline (reference sequence). In DNA form, the CDR3 reads TGTGCCACCAGCAGAGACCCGGGTAGTTACGAGCAGTACTTC. Encoded protein: CATSRDPGSYEQYF.

The chain links TRBV6-5 to TRBJ2-7; 15 positions agree with TRBD2. CDR3 length equals 15 residues. After removal of 2 bases from V and 7 bases from J, the junction contained 3 bases not matched to a gene. Germline values: CDR1 MNHEY, CDR2 SVGAGI. CDR3 residues: CASSYLGLAGGEQYF. The CDR3 DNA follows: TGTGCCAGCAGTTACCTTGGACTAGCGGGAGGGGAGCAGTACTTC.

The genes are TRBV4-2 and TRBJ1-2; 9 bases are shared with TRBD1. From germline, CDR1 is LGHNA and CDR2 YNFKEQ. The V gene end was trimmed by 0 bases and the J gene end by 9 bases; junction bases not matched to a gene: 8. The CDR3 has 15 residues. The CDR3 here is CASSQDDPDRGSYTF. The CDR3 coding sequence is TGTGCCAGCAGCCAAGATGATCCGGACAGGGGTAGCTACACCTTC.

J is TRBJ2-7 and V is TRBV3-1, with 12 bases matching TRBD2. This CDR3 contains 15 residues. The V and J ends lost 4 bases and 10 bases, in that order; junction bases with no gene match: 11. Germline lookup yields CDR1 LGHDT and CDR2 YNNKEL (reference sequence). CDR3 amino acids: CASSPLAGGPRTQYF. DNA for the CDR3: TGTGCCAGCAGCCCCCTAGCGGGAGGGCCGCGTACCCAGTACTTC.

The V gene is TRBV4-1, the J gene TRBJ1-1; D is ambiguous. Trimming left V 3 bases short and J 1 base short, with 12 bases between. The CDR3 length is 15 residues. Per the germline V gene, CDR1 is MGHRA and CDR2 is YSYEKL. The CDR3 here is CASSQFTTENTEAFF. The CDR3 DNA reads TGCGCCAGCAGCCAGTTTACGACCGAGAACACTGAAGCTTTCTTT.

This clonotype was observed many times. This sequence joins TRBV7-3 and TRBJ2-5; unclear D gene. V was trimmed by 3 bases and J by 3 bases, leaving 8 bases between them. Germline-derived CDR1 and CDR2 are SGHTA and FQGTGA. The CDR3 is 13 amino acids. The CDR3, as DNA: TGTGCCAGCAGCTTCGGACGGAAAGAGACCCAGTACTTC. Protein: CASSFGRKETQYF.

The chain uses TRBV28 and TRBJ1-2, with TRBD1 identical over 8 bases. The CDR3 covers 15 residues. The germline V gene encodes CDR1 MDHEN and CDR2 SYDVKM. V dropped 2 bases and J dropped 4; count of bases not matched to a gene: 6. CDR3 nucleotides: TGTGCCAGCAGTTTAGGGACAGGAGCTGCCTATGGCTACACCTTC. Its translation is CASSLGTGAAYGYTF.